This T cell receptor (beta chain) was retrieved from a study of T cells in Graves' hyperthyroidism and ophthalmopathy. Germline CDR1 reads DFQATT; CDR2 reads SNEGSKA (reference sequence). The CDR3 sequence is 12 residues long. Broader study findings: Among thyroid clonotypes expanded above 0.001, most also appeared in blood.

Graves' hyperthyroidism is called stable when ophthalmopathy does not progress within 18 months. Remarks on this clonotype: The target antigen is unknown.

Template material for amplifying TCR beta CDR3 regions consisted of RNA transcripts. The primer set for the first-round RT-PCR of the TCR CDR3 was HTBI. TCRdb called the multiplex PCR reads again in MiXCR, with one record for every CDR3 protein. The sample shows fewer than 750,000 distinct CDR3 sequences, 40% to 55% of them seen only once. Source material: peripheral blood or thyroid tissue (not recorded which). This rearrangement joins TRBV20-1 to TRBJ2-7; possible D gene TRBD1, 5 bases. The J call may be in error: the DNA end matches TRBJ2-4 better. This sequence originates from a woman between 18 and 30 years old with Graves' hyperthyroidism. CDR3 amino acids: CSAYGRVGIQYF. The CDR3, as DNA: TGCAGTGCTTACGGCAGGGTTGGCATTCAGTACTTC.